These T cell receptor beta chains were read from a single sample in a study of blood T cell repertoires in COVID-19. Measured with immunoSEQ multiplex PCR; TCRdb has only the in-frame clones, and not every one. The data show around 170,000 clones, roughly 86% seen once. Material: peripheral blood. These receptors were obtained from a woman aged 25 to 39 with active or convalescent COVID-19. Each CDR3 is given with its conserved first and last residue. Each record gives: D gene, clone size, CDR3 length, V gene, J gene, CDR3 DNA, CDR3 protein. The D gene is left open where the match is weak. Some rows have no size entry. The others give once, few or many, or a class for an expanded clone.

TRBD2,-,20,TRBV19,TRBJ2-1,TGTGCCAGTAGTATACCGCCGGGACTAGCGGGAGCCCGGTGGTACAATGAGCAGTTCTTC,CASSIPPGLAGARWYNEQFF
-,-,13,TRBV6-5,TRBJ1-2,TGTGCCAGCAGTCCCGGACATAACTATGGCTACACCTTC,CASSPGHNYGYTF
TRBD2,-,14,TRBV7-9,TRBJ2-1,TGTGCCAGCAGCAAGAGCGGGGGGATAAATGAGCAGTTCTTC,CASSKSGGINEQFF
-,-,15,TRBV3-1/TRBV3-2,TRBJ2-1,TGTGCCAGCAGCCAGTCAGAACGAAGTTACAATGAGCAGTTCTTC,CASSQSERSYNEQFF
TRBD1,-,13,TRBV4-2,TRBJ1-5,TGTGCCAGCAGCCAGGACAGGGGTCAGCCCCAGCATTTT,CASSQDRGQPQHF
TRBD2,-,19,TRBV5-5,TRBJ2-7,TGTGCCAGCAGCTTCGGGGATAGTTTAGGAAGGCGGGAGGGCTACGAGCAGTACTTC,CASSFGDSLGRREGYEQYF
-,-,15,TRBV11-3,TRBJ2-2,TGTGCCAGCAGCCCGCCGGGTCTGAACACCGGGGAGCTGTTTTTT,CASSPPGLNTGELFF
TRBD2,-,18,TRBV5-1,TRBJ2-3,TGCGCCAGCAGCCGAGCGCCCGAGGTGGCGGGGGGCACAGATACGCAGTATTTT,CASSRAPEVAGGTDTQYF
TRBD1,-,13,TRBV6-5,TRBJ2-5,TGTGCCAGCAAACAGGGGGACCGAGAGACCCAGTACTTC,CASKQGDRETQYF
TRBD2,-,14,TRBV7-2,TRBJ2-5,TGTGCCAGCAGCTTTAGCGGGGGGGAAGAGACCCAGTACTTC,CASSFSGGEETQYF
TRBD2,-,14,TRBV28,TRBJ2-7,TGTGCCAGCAGTTTAGAAGGGGAGGGGAACGAGCAGTACTTC,CASSLEGEGNEQYF
TRBD1,few,14,TRBV10-3,TRBJ1-2,TGTGCCATCAGTCAACAGGGGGGTAACTATGGCTACACCTTC,CAISQQGGNYGYTF
TRBD1,-,14,TRBV5-1,TRBJ1-2,TGCGCCAGCAGCTCAGGGGGACAGGGGGTTGGCTACACCTTC,CASSSGGQGVGYTF
-,-,13,TRBV5-4,TRBJ1-3,TGTGCCAGCAAGACGGGGGGAGGAAACACCATATATTTT,CASKTGGGNTIYF
-,-,13,TRBV12-3/TRBV12-4,TRBJ1-5,TGTGCCAGCAGCAACTACAGGGATCAGCCCCAGCATTTT,CASSNYRDQPQHF
TRBD1,once,16,TRBV5-1,TRBJ2-3,TGCGCCAGCAGCTTGCCGCAGGGGGCTCTAGCAGATACGCAGTATTTT,CASSLPQGALADTQYF
TRBD1,once,13,TRBV25-1,TRBJ1-2,TGTGCCAGCAGCACAGGGGAGTTCTATGGCTACACCTTC,CASSTGEFYGYTF
TRBD2,-,15,TRBV27,TRBJ2-3,TGTGCCAGCAGCCTAGGGTTAGCGGGAGCAGATACGCAGTATTTT,CASSLGLAGADTQYF
-,-,14,TRBV5-4,TRBJ2-3,TGTGCCAGCAGCCCCGGGACTAGCACAGATACGCAGTATTTT,CASSPGTSTDTQYF
TRBD1,-,18,TRBV20-1,TRBJ1-6,TGCAGTGCTAGTGGCGGGGGACAGGGGGCGGGGTTTAATTCACCCCTCCACTTT,CSASGGGQGAGFNSPLHF
TRBD1,-,16,TRBV18,TRBJ1-1,TGTGCCAGCTCACCACGGGCCTCAGGGGGCCACACTGAAGCTTTCTTT,CASSPRASGGHTEAFF
-,-,13,TRBV9,TRBJ1-2,TGTGCCAGCAGCGTAGTATCCGGGGTAGGCTACACCTTC,CASSVVSGVGYTF
TRBD2,-,17,TRBV18,TRBJ2-1,TGTGCCAGCTCACCACCGGTAGCGGGGGGTCCCTACAATGAGCAGTTCTTC,CASSPPVAGGPYNEQFF
-,-,17,TRBV28,TRBJ1-5,TGTGCCAGCAGAGGGGTTTACGGGCACTATAGCAATCAGCCCCAGCATTTT,CASRGVYGHYSNQPQHF
-,-,18,TRBV3-1/TRBV3-2,TRBJ1-1,TGTGCCAGCAGCCAAGGGCTAATTCCGGGACACCTTTACACTGAAGCTTTCTTT,CASSQGLIPGHLYTEAFF
-,-,16,TRBV19,TRBJ1-2,TGTGCCAGTAACCCGAGCTCCGGGTCCTATAACTATGGCTACACCTTC,CASNPSSGSYNYGYTF
TRBD2,-,17,TRBV5-1,TRBJ2-1,TGCGCCAGCAGCTTGGGGCCTCGGGGGGGCCATTACAATGAGCAGTTCTTC,CASSLGPRGGHYNEQFF